The 9 T cell receptor beta chains below come from one sample, sequenced in a study of blood T cell repertoires in COVID-19. Some clones are missing from TCRdb's copy, which holds only in-frame ones; the method was immunoSEQ multiplex PCR. The data contain roughly 100,000 clones, approximately 69% of them singletons. Sequencing input: peripheral blood. Receptors were obtained from a man at least 80 years old with acute or convalescent COVID-19.

CDR3 region: CASSLSTSNYNEQFF. The CDR3 DNA is TGTGCCAGCAGCTTGTCAACTAGCAACTACAATGAGCAGTTCTTC. The V call is TRBV7-2, the J call TRBJ2-1; maybe TRBD2 (6 bases). The CDR3 is 15 residues long. V was shortened by 3 bases and J by 3 bases, with 12 bases between the two germline ends. CDR1 is SGHTA, CDR2 FQGNSA, per germline.

This clone was seen a few times. The chain recombines TRBV19 with TRBJ1-5, with D possibly matching TRBD1 (6 bases). The CDR3 is 12 amino acids. Per germline, CDR1 LNHDA and CDR2 SQIVND (reference sequence). Between the trimmed V and J ends, which lost 8 bases and 7 bases, there was a span of 12 bases. Here the CDR3 reads CASDGGGQPQHF. DNA for the CDR3: TGTGCCAGTGATGGGGGCGGCCAGCCCCAGCATTTT.

V usage is TRBV12-3 or TRBV12-4 and J usage is TRBJ1-2, with D uncertain. V lost 7 bases and J lost 2, with 11 bases in between. The CDR3 is 13 amino acids. The CDR3 bases are TGTGCCAGCACGGGAGGATCGAACTATGGCTACACCTTC. As protein: CASTGGSNYGYTF.

CDR3 amino acids: CASSLGSSRGNTQYF. CDR3 coding DNA: TGTGCCAGCAGCTTAGGGTCTTCCCGGGGGAATACGCAGTATTTT. The chain is built from TRBV7-2 and TRBJ2-3; perhaps TRBD2 as D (6 bases). Germline CDR1 reads SGHTA; CDR2 reads FQGNSA. V lost 1 base and J lost 7, with 15 bases in between. The CDR3 is 15 amino acids.

This clone was detected ten times or more. The chain is built from TRBV12-3 or TRBV12-4 and TRBJ1-5, with 7 bases fitting TRBD1. The CDR3 has 13 amino acids. Trimming removed 5 bases from V and 5 bases from J; junction bases left unmatched: 3. Here the CDR3 reads CASSTGVDQPQHF. In nucleotides, the CDR3 is TGTGCCAGCAGTACAGGGGTGGATCAGCCCCAGCATTTT.

As concerns this clone: One end of the junction fails to match germline, which may point to a read error. V is TRBV29-1 and J is TRBJ1-1; the match to TRBD1 covers 7 bases. The germline gives CDR1 SQVTM, CDR2 ANQGSEA. The CDR3 contains 13 residues. The CDR3 sequence: CSVGGQLSTGAFF. In DNA, the CDR3 is TGCAGCGTCGGGGGACAGTTGTCTACTGGAGCTTTCTTT.

This sequence joins TRBV10-1 and TRBJ2-5, with 9 nucleotides matching TRBD2. With 5 bases clipped from V and 5 bases from J, the junction kept 3 bases outside the gene matches. The CDR3 has 13 amino acids. Germline loops: CDR1 WNHNN, CDR2 SYGVQD (reference sequence). The DNA of the CDR3 is TGCGCCAGCAGTCCTAGCGGGAAGGAGACCCAGTACTTC. Amino acid sequence: CASSPSGKETQYF.

A few counts support this clone. The CDR3 sequence: CASTGGGHNYGYTF. CDR3 bases: TGTGCCAGTACGGGGGGCGGGCATAACTATGGCTACACCTTC. The chain carries TRBV19 and TRBJ1-2; possibly TRBD1 for D (6 bases). The CDR3 has 14 residues. V was shortened by 7 bases and J by 1 base, with 13 bases between the two germline ends. Germline values: CDR1 LNHDA, CDR2 SQIVND (reference sequence).

Many counts were recorded for this clone. This sequence joins TRBV4-1 and TRBJ2-5; 8 bases are a match to TRBD1. The CDR3 loop spans 14 amino acids. The germline CDR1 and CDR2 sequences are MGHRA and YSYEKL. With V trimmed by 0 bases and J by 7 bases, 4 bases remained unmatched. The DNA of the CDR3 is TGCGCCAGCAGCCAAGATAACAGGGGGACGACCCAGTACTTC. Residues: CASSQDNRGTTQYF.